This T cell receptor (beta chain) was sequenced in a study of technical replicates of blood from several donors. CDR1 and CDR2 from the germline V gene are SGHAT and FQDESV (reference sequence). Trimming cost V 5 bases and J 7 bases, with 15 bases left between them. The CDR3 has 13 amino acids. Measured with immunoSEQ multiplex PCR; TCRdb has only the in-frame clones, and not every one. The sample yields about 80,000 clones, 75% to 95% seen once. The sequence was collected from a human donor in good health. Input material: T cells isolated from PBMCs. The V call is TRBV11-1, the J call TRBJ2-7, with D perhaps matching TRBD2 (6 bases). CDR3 in amino acids: CASSAGLPFEQYF. CDR3 sequence (DNA): TGTGCCAGCAGCGCGGGACTTCCTTTTGAGCAGTACTTC. Full variable domain (outside the CDR3, taken from reference TRBV11-1 and TRBJ2-7): EAEVAQSPRYKITEKSQAVAFWCDPISGHATLYWYRQILGQGPELLVQFQDESVVDDSQLPKDRFSAERLKGVDSTLKIQPAELGDSAMYLCASSAGLPFEQYFGPGTRLTVT.